These 25 T cell receptor beta chains were all obtained from the same sample, sequenced in a study of molecular identifiers for immune sequencing clone quantification. MiXCR, applied by TCRdb to the PCR reads, yields one record per CDR3 protein. In the table there are about 640,000 distinct CDR3 sequences, approximately 20% of which are singletons. Sequences were obtained from naive CD8+ T cells from blood, with Jurkat cell RNA spiked in. Subset here: FACS-sorted CD8+CD4-CCR7+CD45RA+ naive T cells. The receptors were sampled from a human donor in good health. Some libraries in this study had Jurkat cell RNA spiked in.

Details on this clonotype: The CDR3 does not end in the conserved phenylalanine or tryptophan, so this is likely a read error. The CDR3 spells CATSDTPTAYTDTQYS. In DNA form, the CDR3 reads TGTGCCACCAGTGATACCCCGACAGCCTATACAGATACGCAGTATTCT. This sequence joins TRBV24-1 and TRBJ2-3; perhaps TRBD1 as D (5 bases). CDR3 size: 16 residues. Germline values: CDR1 KGHDR, CDR2 SFDVKD. Between the trimmed V and J ends, which lost 3 bases and 3 bases, there was a span of 15 bases.

The CDR3 DNA follows: TGTGCCAGCAGCTTAAGTGGTGCGGGAGTGGGTACCTACAATGAGCAGTTCTTC. Translated: CASSLSGAGVGTYNEQFF. The chain combines TRBV11-2 with TRBJ2-1, with TRBD2 matching over 7 bases. Trimming removed 2 bases from V and 2 bases from J; junction bases left unmatched: 12. The CDR3 loop spans 18 amino acids. Germline values: CDR1 SGHAT, CDR2 FQNNGV.

The sample holds a few counts of this clonotype. The chain is built from TRBV6-1 and TRBJ1-1; D is unclear. Trimming stripped 7 bases from V and 5 bases from J, with 14 bases between. The CDR3 runs to 13 residues. Germline V lookup: CDR1 MNHNS, CDR2 SASEGT. CDR3 protein: CASKTSTRTEAFF. The DNA for the CDR3 is TGTGCCAGCAAGACTTCAACTAGGACTGAAGCTTTCTTT.

This clonotype was detected many times. This rearrangement joins TRBV6-5 to TRBJ1-1; possible D gene TRBD1, 5 bases. This CDR3 has 11 residues. The V end was cut by 8 bases, the J end by 6 bases, with 10 bases between. Per germline, CDR1 MNHEY and CDR2 SVGAGI. The CDR3 sequence: CASQLGAEAFF. In DNA form, the CDR3 reads TGTGCCAGCCAGCTGGGGGCTGAAGCTTTCTTT.

This clonotype occurred a few times. A single base separates this from a much larger clone, so it may be a read error. This sequence joins TRBV4-3 and TRBJ2-3, with D unresolved. Germline-derived CDR1 and CDR2 are LGHNA and YSLEER. The CDR3 is 14 amino acids. The CDR3 spells CASSRNSYTDTQCF. The CDR3 nucleotides read TGCGCCAGCAGCCGAAATTCATACACAGATACGCAGTGTTTT.

As to this clonotype: A much larger clonotype is one base distant, so this may be a read error. The gene calls are TRBV6-4 and TRBJ1-5; TRBD1 matches at 7 bases. Germline V gene lookup returns CDR1 MRHNA and CDR2 SNTAGT. The CDR3 consists of 17 residues. Trimming at V came to 7 bases and at J to 5 bases, leaving 17 bases not matched to a gene. CDR3 sequence (DNA): TGTGCCAGCAAAACAGGGGTGAAGTTTAATATCTATCAGCCCCAGCATTTT. This gives the protein CASKTGVKFNIYQPQHF.

About this clonotype itself: A much bigger clone sits one base away, suggesting this may be a read error. This chain connects TRBV7-7 to TRBJ2-2; a weak D match, TRBD2 (5 bases). The length of the CDR3 is 14 residues. The germline V gene has CDR1 SSHAT and CDR2 FNYEAQ (reference sequence). The CDR3 region has the DNA TGTGCCAGCAGCCCCCTATCCACCCCCGGGGAGCCGTTTTTT. This codes for CASSPLSTPGEPFF.

This clonotype has ten or more counts. The V call is TRBV29-1, the J call TRBJ2-3, with TRBD2 matching 8 bases. Losses at the gene ends were 4 bases for V and 4 bases for J; bases not matched to a gene: 4. The CDR3 totals 13 residues. Germline V gene data show CDR1 as SQVTM and CDR2 as ANQGSEA. CDR3 nucleotide sequence: TGCAGCGTTGGAGCAGCGGGGGCAGATACGCAGTATTTT. Translated, it gives CSVGAAGADTQYF.

This chain joins TRBV19 and TRBJ2-7; 7 bases map to TRBD2. V dropped 8 bases and J dropped 4; count of bases not matched to a gene: 11. CDR1 is LNHDA and CDR2 is SQIVND in the germline V gene (reference sequence). The CDR3 extends over 14 amino acids. The CDR3 reads CASRTSSGTYEQYF. As DNA, the CDR3 is TGTGCCAGTCGGACCTCTAGCGGAACTTACGAGCAGTACTTC.

Ten or more counts support this clonotype. The gene calls are TRBV24-1 and TRBJ2-5; 7 bases fit TRBD1. Germline V gives CDR1 KGHDR, CDR2 SFDVKD. There are 15 residues in the CDR3. V shed 1 base, J shed 5 bases, and the junction held 6 bases outside the gene matches. The CDR3 region has the DNA TGTGCCACCAGTGATTTCGAAACCAGGGGGGAGACCCAGTACTTC. Its translation: CATSDFETRGETQYF.

This clonotype was counted many times. The chain employs TRBV7-2 and TRBJ2-1; the D gene is possibly TRBD2 (5 bases). The CDR3 loop spans 16 amino acids. The V gene lost 0 bases and the J gene lost 0 bases, with 9 bases spanning the gap. Germline V gene sequence: CDR1 SGHTA, CDR2 FQGNSA. The CDR3 protein is CASSLAAVGSYNEQFF. CDR3 nucleotides: TGTGCCAGCAGCTTAGCAGCGGTAGGCTCCTACAATGAGCAGTTCTTC.

This clonotype has ten or more counts. The chain couples TRBV27 to TRBJ1-6, with TRBD1 matching 8 bases. The CDR3 is made up of 14 amino acids. J was trimmed by 8 bases and V by 2 bases; bases with no gene match: 2. Germline loops: CDR1 MNHEY, CDR2 SMNVEV (reference sequence). For the CDR3, the DNA is TGTGCCAGCAGTTTAGGGACAGGACATTCACCCCTCCACTTT. It encodes CASSLGTGHSPLHF.

The V call is TRBV6-2 or TRBV6-3, the J call TRBJ2-7; TRBD2 agrees at 7 bases. The V gene end was trimmed by 2 bases and the J gene end by 9 bases; junction bases not matched to a gene: 7. The V gene's germline CDR1 is MNHEY and CDR2 SVGEGT. The CDR3 is made up of 13 amino acids. CDR3 loop: CASSYGDTGGQYF. CDR3 DNA: TGTGCCAGCAGTTACGGGGATACGGGGGGGCAGTACTTC.

Many counts were recorded for this clonotype. The gene calls are TRBV9 and TRBJ2-7, with 10 bases that match TRBD1. The V gene's germline CDR1 is SGDLS and CDR2 YYNGEE. V lost 4 bases, J lost 6 bases, and 13 bases stayed unmatched. The CDR3 contains 16 residues. The CDR3 nucleotides are TGTGCCAGCAGCATCACGCCGGGACAGGGGCTAGTCGAGCAGTACTTC. As protein: CASSITPGQGLVEQYF.

In its sample, this clonotype was seen a few times. J is TRBJ2-1 and V is TRBV4-3; 9 nucleotides line up with TRBD2. With 0 bases clipped from V and 3 bases from J, the junction kept 3 bases outside the gene matches. Germline V gives CDR1 LGHNA, CDR2 YSLEER. The CDR3 loop spans 16 amino acids. The CDR3 nucleotides read TGCGCCAGCAGCCAAGAGAGACTAGCGGACTACAATGAGCAGTTCTTC. Translating it yields CASSQERLADYNEQFF.

V usage is TRBV20-1 and J usage is TRBJ2-1; D unclear. V shed 6 bases and J shed 5 bases, with 8 bases lying between them. Germline CDR1 DFQATT, CDR2 SNEGSKA (reference sequence). This CDR3 is built from 11 residues. CDR3 amino acids: CSANFDNEQFF. CDR3 nucleotide sequence: TGCAGTGCCAACTTCGACAATGAGCAGTTCTTC.

At least ten counts were recorded for this clonotype. The gene calls are TRBV6-2 or TRBV6-3 and TRBJ2-1; the D gene could be TRBD1 or TRBD2 (5 bases each). V dropped 7 bases and J dropped 8 bases, with 15 bases sitting between them. CDR3 length: 13 amino acids. Germline CDR1 MNHEY, CDR2 SVGEGT. The CDR3 coding sequence is TGTGCCAGCACTAGCCAGGGACCCGATGAGCAGTTCTTC. Protein: CASTSQGPDEQFF.

This clonotype was observed a few times. This rearrangement joins TRBV19 to TRBJ2-7; D is tentatively TRBD1 or TRBD2 (5 bases each). There are 14 residues in the CDR3. CDR1 and CDR2 (germline): LNHDA, SQIVND (reference sequence). The germline V and J ends were trimmed by 4 bases and 2 bases, with 12 bases remaining between them. The CDR3 DNA follows: TGTGCCAGTAGTACTTCCGGGACCGCCTACGAGCAGTACTTC. Translation: CASSTSGTAYEQYF.

This clonotype has more than one count but fewer than ten. The V call is TRBV12-3 or TRBV12-4, the J call TRBJ2-5, with D possibly matching TRBD1 (7 bases). V lost 4 bases, J lost 5 bases, and 17 bases lay in between. The CDR3 runs 15 residues. DNA of the CDR3: TGTGCCAGCAGTTCTGGCACCAGGGGGGTTGAGACCCAGTACTTC. It translates to CASSSGTRGVETQYF.

This clonotype has just a few counts. The chain uses TRBV27 and TRBJ1-2; D is possibly TRBD1 (5 bases). CDR3 length: 16 residues. With 2 bases removed from V and 6 bases from J, the gap between germline ends came to 19 bases. Germline V gives CDR1 MNHEY, CDR2 SMNVEV (reference sequence). Written as DNA, the CDR3 is TGTGCCAGCAGTTTACTCGCGGTCCAGGGCCCCAATGGCTACACCTTC. Amino acid sequence: CASSLLAVQGPNGYTF.

This clonotype was seen at least ten times. The chain links TRBV6-5 to TRBJ2-2; D is undetermined. Trimming stripped 3 bases from V and 3 bases from J, with 8 bases between. CDR1 is MNHEY and CDR2 is SVGAGI in the germline V gene. The CDR3 runs to 14 residues. The CDR3 coding sequence is TGTGCCAGCAGTTATCGTGGGGACACCGGGGAGCTGTTTTTT. Protein sequence: CASSYRGDTGELFF.

This clonotype was detected only a few times. V is TRBV19 and J is TRBJ2-7; 10 bases fit TRBD1. The CDR3 length is 15 residues. The germline gives CDR1 LNHDA, CDR2 SQIVND (reference sequence). V was pared by 6 bases and J by 2 bases, with 7 bases of the junction left unmatched. The chain's CDR3 is CASSKTGGTTYEQYF. DNA of the CDR3: TGTGCCAGTAGCAAGACAGGGGGCACTACCTACGAGCAGTACTTC.

The sample holds many counts of this clonotype. This chain links TRBV29-1 with TRBJ2-1; 8 bases align to TRBD2. V was clipped by 4 bases and J by 4 bases; unmatched bases: 12. Germline CDR1 SQVTM, CDR2 ANQGSEA. The CDR3 is 16 residues long. The CDR3 reads CSVAPTPGGGYNEQFF. The CDR3, as DNA: TGCAGCGTTGCACCGACCCCGGGGGGGGGGTACAATGAGCAGTTCTTC.

This clonotype showed up many times. V and J are TRBV9 and TRBJ2-3; D unclear. CDR1 and CDR2 (germline): SGDLS, YYNGEE. The CDR3 sequence is 16 residues long. V shed 4 bases and J shed 0 bases, with 15 bases lying between them. CDR3 sequence: CASSTQTIMSTDTQYF. The CDR3, as DNA: TGTGCCAGCAGCACCCAGACAATAATGAGCACAGATACGCAGTATTTT.

The chain is built from TRBV7-9 and TRBJ1-1, with D maybe TRBD1 (5 bases). Per germline, CDR1 SEHNR and CDR2 FQNEAQ (reference sequence). Trimming pared 4 bases from V and 6 bases from J, leaving 12 bases between. The CDR3 is 13 residues long. The CDR3 nucleotides read TGTGCCAGCAGCTACCAGGGATCCCCTGAAGCTTTCTTT. It specifies CASSYQGSPEAFF. Full variable domain (remainder filled in from reference TRBV7-9 and TRBJ1-1): DTGVSQNPRHKITKRGQNVTFRCDPISEHNRLYWYRQTLGQGPEFLTYFQNEAQLEKSRLLSDRFSAERPKGSFSTLEIQRTEQGDSAMYLCASSYQGSPEAFFGQGTRLTVV.